The 31 T cell receptor beta chains below come from one sample, sequenced in a study of cytomegalovirus exposure and HLA in healthy donors. It was with 60 Vbeta and 13 Jbeta primers that the PCR ran. TCRdb's copy holds only in-frame clones and misses some; the assay was immunoSEQ multiplex PCR. The sample carries about 61,000 clones, 89% recorded once. Sequenced sample: PBMCs. The receptor source for this set is a man aged 25-45 years in good health and CMV-seropositive.

This chain uses TRBV14 with TRBJ1-3, with D perhaps TRBD1 (6 bases). Trimming took off 4 bases at V and 0 bases at J, with 19 bases between the two ends. This CDR3 has 18 amino acids. Germline V gene lookup returns CDR1 SGHDN and CDR2 FVKESK. Here the CDR3 reads CASSLSSFQGSSGNTIYF. The CDR3 DNA follows: TGTGCCAGCAGCCTCTCGTCCTTCCAGGGGAGCTCTGGAAACACCATATATTTT.

This chain links TRBV7-2 with TRBJ2-7; tentatively, D is TRBD2 (6 bases). The CDR3 loop spans 15 amino acids. Germline assignment: CDR1 SGHTA and CDR2 FQGNSA. V lost 4 bases and J 0 bases, leaving 13 bases between the germline ends. This CDR3 is CASSSTGLSSYEQYF. CDR3 nucleotide sequence: TGTGCCAGCAGCTCAACGGGACTCTCCTCCTACGAGCAGTACTTC.

The chain couples TRBV5-6 to TRBJ1-2; TRBD1 aligns across 7 bases. This CDR3 contains 13 residues. CDR1 and CDR2 (germline): SGHDT, YYEEEE. V lost 4 bases and J lost 7; bases outside the gene matches: 7. CDR3 protein: CASSPQGVGGYTF. The CDR3 DNA follows: TGTGCCAGCAGCCCCCAGGGGGTAGGTGGCTACACCTTC.

The gene calls are TRBV21-1 and TRBJ1-2; the table's D call TRBD1 went unverified against the DNA. TRBV21-1 is a pseudogene. CDR3 length: 12 residues. Here the CDR3 reads CASSSPGPCFPF. DNA of the CDR3: TGTGCCAGCAGCAGCCCAGGCCCTTGCTTCCCCTTC.

The chain employs TRBV2 and TRBJ2-3; TRBD1 agrees at 7 bases. V dropped 6 bases and J dropped 2; count of bases not matched to a gene: 11. The CDR3 consists of 16 residues. Germline V gene sequence: CDR1 SNHLY, CDR2 FYNNEI. In nucleotides, the CDR3 is TGTGCCAGCAGGCTTATGACAGGGCCTACCACAGATACGCAGTATTTT. It encodes CASRLMTGPTTDTQYF.

This clone was observed a few times. The J gene is TRBJ2-7, the V gene TRBV6-5, with 14 bases fitting TRBD2. The CDR3 extends over 15 amino acids. Germline V gene lookup returns CDR1 MNHEY and CDR2 SVGAGI. With V trimmed by 2 bases and J by 7 bases, 4 bases remained unmatched. The DNA for the CDR3 is TGTGCCAGCAGTTACGGGACTAGCGGGAGAGATGAGCAGTACTTC. This sequence encodes CASSYGTSGRDEQYF.

The chain employs TRBV6-5 and TRBJ2-3; no firm D call. The CDR3 has 13 amino acids. The germline CDR1 and CDR2 sequences are MNHEY and SVGAGI. V was cut by 0 bases and J by 4 bases, with 5 bases left in between. The CDR3 DNA follows: TGTGCCAGCAGTTACTCGAGATCAGATACGCAGTATTTT. Translation: CASSYSRSDTQYF.

This clone was detected once. In nucleotides, the CDR3 is TGTGCCTGGAAGAAGACGGGAACTCACTCCTACAATGAGCAGTTCTTC. Translation gives CAWKKTGTHSYNEQFF. The chain joins TRBV30 to TRBJ2-1, with D possibly TRBD2 on 5 matching bases. CDR1 and CDR2 (germline): GTSNPN, SVGIG (reference sequence). The germline V and J ends were trimmed by 4 bases and 0 bases, with 16 bases remaining between them. This CDR3 is built from 16 residues.

The gene calls are TRBV4-1 and TRBJ2-1, with TRBD2 identical over 14 bases. Looked up from germline, CDR1 is MGHRA and CDR2 is YSYEKL. CDR3 length: 17 amino acids. V dropped 4 bases and J dropped 7; count of bases not matched to a gene: 9. CDR3 DNA sequence: TGCGCCAGCAGCCCCCTCAGCGGGACTAGCGGGAGAAATGAGCAGTTCTTC. Amino acid sequence: CASSPLSGTSGRNEQFF.

The chain combines TRBV5-4 with TRBJ2-1; 10 bases align to TRBD1. The germline V gene encodes CDR1 SGHNT and CDR2 YYREEE (reference sequence). The CDR3 loop spans 15 amino acids. V dropped 0 bases and J dropped 7; count of bases not matched to a gene: 4. CDR3 sequence: CASSLVGDRGNEQFF. The CDR3 DNA reads as TGTGCCAGCAGCTTGGTGGGGGACAGGGGAAATGAGCAGTTCTTC. The whole variable domain, filled in from reference TRBV5-4 and TRBJ2-1, reads ETGVTQSPTHLIKTRGQQVTLRCSSQSGHNTVSWYQQALGQGPQFIFQYYREEENGRGNFPPRFSGLQFPNYSSELNVNALELDDSALYLCASSLVGDRGNEQFFGPGTRLTVL.

In the case of this clone: Different DNA sequences within this sample yield the same CDR3. The chain couples TRBV9 to TRBJ2-3; 8 bases fit TRBD2. The CDR3 totals 17 residues. J gave up 2 bases and V 4 bases, and 12 bases lay outside the gene matches. Germline loops: CDR1 SGDLS, CDR2 YYNGEE. Here the CDR3 DNA reads TGTGCCAGCAGCCCTTCCCCTACTAGCGGAGTCACAGATACGCAGTATTTT. Translating it yields CASSPSPTSGVTDTQYF.

This rearrangement joins TRBV10-3 to TRBJ2-7; D might be TRBD2 (5 bases). V was pared by 0 bases and J by 5 bases, with 11 bases between. The CDR3 runs 14 residues. Germline V gives CDR1 ENHRY, CDR2 SYGVKD. The CDR3 sequence is CAISESRRSDEQYF. CDR3 DNA sequence: TGTGCCATCAGTGAGTCCCGGAGGAGCGACGAGCAGTACTTC.

This sequence joins TRBV6-5 and TRBJ2-3; possibly TRBD2 for D (6 bases). Trimming took off 2 bases at V and 0 bases at J, with 6 bases between the two ends. The CDR3 covers 14 residues. Germline values: CDR1 MNHEY, CDR2 SVGAGI. The CDR3 here is CASSYGGSTDTQYF. As DNA, the CDR3 is TGTGCCAGCAGTTACGGGGGGAGCACAGATACGCAGTATTTT.

This chain uses TRBV7-2 with TRBJ2-7; D is uncertain. Germline V gene lookup returns CDR1 SGHTA and CDR2 FQGNSA. Trimming removed 5 bases at V and 5 bases at J, with 13 bases between. The CDR3 contains 13 residues. CDR3 sequence (DNA): TGTGCCAGCAGCCGAGCCCCACAGAACGAGCAGTACTTC. It is translated as CASSRAPQNEQYF.

Written as DNA, the CDR3 is TGTGCCAGCAGCTTACCTCCGGGACAGGGGACTAACTATGGCTACACCTTC. This gives the protein CASSLPPGQGTNYGYTF. The rearrangement uses TRBV7-9 and TRBJ1-2; 10 bases match TRBD1. V trimming: 2 bases; J trimming: 0 bases; junction bases outside the gene matches: 6. The CDR3 has 17 residues. Germline CDR1 is SEHNR and CDR2 is FQNEAQ (reference sequence).

This clone was recorded a few times. The chain has TRBV15 and TRBJ2-1; 7 nucleotides align to TRBD2. V lost 1 base, J lost 4 bases, and 4 bases stayed unmatched. Germline V gene data show CDR1 as LNHNV and CDR2 as YYDKDF (reference sequence). CDR3 size: 15 residues. In nucleotides, the CDR3 is TGTGCCACCAGCAGAGGCGGGAGCGGATACAATGAGCAGTTCTTC. Its protein is CATSRGGSGYNEQFF.

This clone was seen a single time. The V and J genes are TRBV7-9 and TRBJ1-1, with D perhaps TRBD1 (5 bases). This CDR3 has 15 residues. V lost 4 bases and J lost 0, with 12 bases in between. CDR1 is SEHNR and CDR2 is FQNEAQ in the germline V gene (reference sequence). The CDR3 sequence: CASSYEGQVNTEAFF. DNA of the CDR3: TGTGCCAGCAGCTACGAAGGACAAGTGAACACTGAAGCTTTCTTT. Full variable domain (outside the CDR3, taken from reference TRBV7-9 and TRBJ1-1): DTGVSQNPRHKITKRGQNVTFRCDPISEHNRLYWYRQTLGQGPEFLTYFQNEAQLEKSRLLSDRFSAERPKGSFSTLEIQRTEQGDSAMYLCASSYEGQVNTEAFFGQGTRLTVV.

The chain carries TRBV2 and TRBJ2-2, with 7 bases matching TRBD1. V was clipped by 6 bases and J by 7 bases; unmatched bases: 11. CDR1 is SNHLY, CDR2 FYNNEI, per germline. This CDR3 spans 15 amino acids. The CDR3 reads CASSGEGGSGGELFF. As DNA, the CDR3 is TGTGCCAGCAGCGGGGAAGGGGGCTCGGGCGGGGAGCTGTTTTTT. The complete variable domain, with remaining parts taken from reference TRBV2 and TRBJ2-2, reads EPEVTQTPSHQVTQMGQEVILRCVPISNHLYFYWYRQILGQKVEFLVSFYNNEISEKSEIFDDQFSVERPDGSNFTLKIRSTKLEDSAMYFCASSGEGGSGGELFFGEGSRLTVL.

For this clone: The junction departs from the called germline gene at one end, perhaps through a read error. The chain combines TRBV7-9 with TRBJ1-2; 8 nucleotides align to TRBD1. The CDR3 spans 12 residues. Germline CDR1 reads SEHNR; CDR2 reads FQNEAQ (reference sequence). CDR3 nucleotides: TGTTCCAGCAGCTACGACAGGGGCGGCTACACCTTC. It translates to CSSSYDRGGYTF.

This sequence joins TRBV19 and TRBJ1-1; 7 positions agree with TRBD1. CDR1 LNHDA and CDR2 SQIVND come from the germline V gene (reference sequence). The CDR3 extends over 14 amino acids. The ends lost 6 bases at V and 3 bases at J; junction bases unmatched: 7. The CDR3 protein is CASSPDREHTEAFF. CDR3 DNA sequence: TGTGCCAGTAGCCCCGACAGGGAGCACACTGAAGCTTTCTTT. Full variable domain (missing parts from reference TRBV19 and TRBJ1-1): DGGITQSPKYLFRKEGQNVTLSCEQNLNHDAMYWYRQDPGQGLRLIYYSQIVNDFQKGDIAEGYSVSREKKESFPLTVTSAQKNPTAFYLCASSPDREHTEAFFGQGTRLTVV.

The chain employs TRBV7-9 and TRBJ2-5; D gene unclear. The CDR3 sequence is 14 residues long. The germline gives CDR1 SEHNR, CDR2 FQNEAQ (reference sequence). The V gene lost 3 bases and the J gene lost 1 base, with 9 bases spanning the gap. Here the CDR3 DNA reads TGTGCCAGCAGCTTCCCCAGTCCCCAAGAGACCCAGTACTTC. It translates to CASSFPSPQETQYF.

The rearrangement joins TRBV7-9 to TRBJ2-2, with 7 bases lining up with TRBD1. Germline assignment: CDR1 SEHNR and CDR2 FQNEAQ (reference sequence). J was trimmed by 4 bases and V by 10 bases; bases with no gene match: 9. The CDR3 covers 14 residues. The CDR3 loop reads CANPGQAGTGELFF. In DNA, the CDR3 is TGTGCCAACCCCGGACAGGCGGGCACCGGGGAGCTGTTTTTT.

The chain is built from TRBV5-1 and TRBJ2-3; weak D call: TRBD2 (6 bases). Germline loops: CDR1 SGHRS, CDR2 YFSETQ. The CDR3 totals 16 residues. Deletions cut 5 bases from V and 1 base from J, with 17 bases between. The CDR3 reads CASRGQPGAGTDTQYF. DNA of the CDR3: TGCGCCAGCAGGGGCCAGCCGGGAGCAGGCACAGATACGCAGTATTTT.

The chain recombines TRBV28 with TRBJ2-1, with D possibly matching TRBD2 (6 bases). Trimming shortened V by 6 bases and J by 10 bases, and 25 bases separated the two germline ends. CDR3 length equals 16 residues. Germline V gives CDR1 MDHEN, CDR2 SYDVKM. CDR3 DNA: TGTGCCAGCAGGGGAGGTCGGGCTTTTTATGAAGAGGAGCAGTTCTTC. Protein sequence: CASRGGRAFYEEEQFF.

J is TRBJ2-1 and V is TRBV11-2; 10 bases are a match to TRBD2. The length of the CDR3 is 14 residues. The germline gives CDR1 SGHAT, CDR2 FQNNGV. J gave up 7 bases and V 3 bases, and 3 bases lay outside the gene matches. DNA for the CDR3: TGTGCCAGCAGCTTGGGACTAGCGTGGAATGAGCAGTTCTTC. This gives the protein CASSLGLAWNEQFF.

The gene calls are TRBV27 and TRBJ2-1; 10 bases align to TRBD2. This CDR3 contains 16 residues. Germline assignment: CDR1 MNHEY and CDR2 SMNVEV (reference sequence). Germline trimming cut 6 bases from V and 4 bases from J; bases unmatched to any gene: 9. The CDR3 DNA reads TGTGCCAGCAGCTTAACCGGGACTAGCGAATACAATGAGCAGTTCTTC. Protein: CASSLTGTSEYNEQFF.

The chain employs TRBV19 and TRBJ2-5, with D perhaps matching TRBD1 (5 bases). The CDR3 totals 14 residues. The ends were cut back, 3 bases at V and 2 bases at J, with 10 bases in the middle. CDR1 and CDR2 from the germline V gene are LNHDA and SQIVND (reference sequence). This CDR3 is CASSIPRAQETQYF. DNA for the CDR3: TGTGCCAGTAGTATCCCCAGGGCACAAGAGACCCAGTACTTC.

This clone was seen just once. The V and J genes are TRBV5-1 and TRBJ1-2; D not certain. This CDR3 region has 15 residues. Trimming stripped 4 bases from V and 2 bases from J, with 15 bases between. Germline V gene sequence: CDR1 SGHRS, CDR2 YFSETQ. The CDR3, as DNA: TGCGCCAGCAGCAAAGGCTCGGGATCGAACTATGGCTACACCTTC. Amino acid sequence: CASSKGSGSNYGYTF.

The chain uses TRBV5-1 and TRBJ1-4, with D unresolved. From germline, CDR1 is SGHRS and CDR2 YFSETQ. Trimming removed 0 bases from V and 5 bases from J, with 8 bases in between. This CDR3 is built from 14 residues. CDR3 bases: TGCGCCAGCAGCTTGGAAAGCGACAATGAAAAACTGTTTTTT. It translates to CASSLESDNEKLFF. The full variable domain, in which reference TRBV5-1 and TRBJ1-4 provide the parts outside the CDR3, is KAGVTQTPRYLIKTRGQQVTLSCSPISGHRSVSWYQQTPGQGLQFLFEYFSETQRNKGNFPGRFSGRQFSNSRSEMNVSTLELGDSALYLCASSLESDNEKLFFGSGTQLSVL.

The rearrangement uses TRBV14 and TRBJ2-7, with 7 bases matching TRBD1. Looked up from germline, CDR1 is SGHDN and CDR2 is FVKESK. Germline trimming cut 1 base from V and 4 bases from J; bases unmatched to any gene: 4. The CDR3 is 14 residues long. CDR3 sequence reads: CASSQGQGVYEQYF. The CDR3 DNA reads TGTGCCAGCAGCCAAGGACAGGGAGTTTACGAGCAGTACTTC.

J is TRBJ2-3 and V is TRBV28; D remains unclear. The CDR3 is 13 amino acids. CDR1 is MDHEN and CDR2 is SYDVKM in the germline V gene. Trimming stripped 5 bases from V and 6 bases from J, with 12 bases between. In DNA, the CDR3 is TGTGCCAGCAGTGCACCTGAGGCTGATACGCAGTATTTT. As protein: CASSAPEADTQYF.